This entry features one T cell receptor (beta chain) sequence. These data come from a study of blood T cell repertoires in COVID-19. Assay used: immunoSEQ multiplex PCR; TCRdb lists only in-frame clones, some missing. Here the sample spans 200,000 to 300,000 clones, 85% to 90% being singletons. V lost 1 base and J 8 bases, leaving 11 bases between the germline ends. The length of the CDR3 is 13 residues. CDR1 is SGHTA and CDR2 is FQGNSA in the germline V gene. The TCR sequence derives from a middle-aged woman who had recovered from COVID-19. The specimen sequenced was peripheral blood. The chain joins TRBV7-2 to TRBJ1-2; D is undetermined. The CDR3 loop reads CASSLGNRRGYTF. In DNA, the CDR3 is TGTGCCAGCAGCTTAGGTAACCGTCGGGGCTACACCTTC.